These 24 T cell receptor beta chains share one sample of origin, sequenced in a study of T cell responses to AZD1222 COVID-19 vaccine. Here immunoSEQ multiplex PCR was the method, and the copy in TCRdb shows in-frame clones only, minus some. The sample lists roughly 120,000 clones; roughly 87% were seen once. The sequencing here drew on peripheral blood, taken on day 0 of AZD1222 vaccination. The source of these receptors is an adult in good health.

The genes are TRBV3-1 (or the pseudogene TRBV3-2) and TRBJ2-7, with D tentatively TRBD1 (6 bases). V lost 4 bases and J lost 4, with 11 bases in between. This CDR3 has 13 residues. Germline-derived CDR1 and CDR2 are LGHDT and YNNKEL (reference sequence). The DNA for the CDR3 is TGTGCCAGCAGCCGAGGACAGTCTTACGAGCAGTACTTC. It is translated as CASSRGQSYEQYF.

The CDR3 DNA reads TGTGCCAGCAGTCTCAGGGGTACCCATCGAACCTATAGCAATCAGCCCCAGCATTTT. Its translation is CASSLRGTHRTYSNQPQHF. This rearrangement joins TRBV28 to TRBJ1-5; possible D gene TRBD1, 6 bases. The CDR3 is 19 residues long. Germline assignment: CDR1 MDHEN and CDR2 SYDVKM. Trimming stripped 5 bases from V and 0 bases from J, with 23 bases between.

There are a few counts of this clone. V gene TRBV5-1 combines with J gene TRBJ2-5; tentatively, D is TRBD2 (5 bases). This CDR3 has 15 residues. V lost 4 bases and J lost 4, with 17 bases in between. CDR1 is SGHRS, CDR2 YFSETQ, per germline. The CDR3 coding sequence is TGCGCCAGCAGCCCGGGTGAGGGCTGGGCAGAGACCCAGTACTTC. It codes for CASSPGEGWAETQYF.

The chain recombines TRBV7-9 with TRBJ1-2; 9 bases line up with TRBD1. V trimming: 4 bases; J trimming: 7 bases; junction bases outside the gene matches: 7. The CDR3 runs 14 residues. The germline gives CDR1 SEHNR, CDR2 FQNEAQ (reference sequence). The CDR3 reads CASSWDRDPGGYTF. In DNA, the CDR3 is TGTGCCAGCAGCTGGGACAGGGATCCCGGTGGCTACACCTTC.

The chain employs TRBV10-3 and TRBJ2-7; a weak D match, TRBD1 (5 bases). Trimming left V 3 bases short and J 2 bases short, with 11 bases between. This CDR3 has 14 residues. Germline V gene data show CDR1 as ENHRY and CDR2 as SYGVKD. The CDR3 coding sequence is TGTGCCATCAGTGACAGGGCTGTCACCTACGAGCAGTACTTC. It specifies CAISDRAVTYEQYF.

The J gene is TRBJ2-7, the V gene TRBV5-1; a weak D match, TRBD2 (5 bases). Trimming stripped 0 bases from V and 2 bases from J, with 12 bases between. Per the germline V gene, CDR1 is SGHRS and CDR2 is YFSETQ. This CDR3 is 15 amino acids long. The CDR3 loop is CASSLARADTYEQYF. CDR3 sequence (DNA): TGCGCCAGCAGCTTGGCGAGGGCGGATACCTACGAGCAGTACTTC. Filled out from reference TRBV5-1 and TRBJ2-7, the complete variable domain reads KAGVTQTPRYLIKTRGQQVTLSCSPISGHRSVSWYQQTPGQGLQFLFEYFSETQRNKGNFPGRFSGRQFSNSRSEMNVSTLELGDSALYLCASSLARADTYEQYFGPGTRLTVT.

The chain is built from TRBV10-3 and TRBJ1-5; D uncertain. Trimming took 0 bases from V and 10 from J, leaving 10 bases between them. Per the germline V gene, CDR1 is ENHRY and CDR2 is SYGVKD. The CDR3 has 13 residues. The CDR3: CAISESESYPQHF. CDR3 nucleotide sequence: TGTGCCATCAGTGAGTCGGAAAGTTACCCCCAGCATTTT.

The genes are TRBV27 and TRBJ2-5; TRBD1 agrees at 10 bases. CDR3 length: 15 amino acids. V lost 4 bases, J lost 2 bases, and 4 bases stayed unmatched. Germline loops: CDR1 MNHEY, CDR2 SMNVEV (reference sequence). The CDR3: CASSWGTGAQETQYF. In DNA form, the CDR3 reads TGTGCCAGCAGTTGGGGGACAGGGGCGCAAGAGACCCAGTACTTC.

The chain has TRBV30 and TRBJ1-2; perhaps TRBD1 as D (5 bases). The CDR3 has 12 amino acids. The V end was cut by 2 bases, the J end by 4 bases, with 8 bases between. Germline assignment: CDR1 GTSNPN and CDR2 SVGIG (reference sequence). CDR3 in amino acids: CAWSPGLYGYTF. The CDR3 DNA is TGTGCCTGGAGTCCAGGGCTCTATGGCTACACCTTC. The full variable domain, rest sourced from reference TRBV30 and TRBJ1-2, is SQTIHQWPATLVQPVGSPLSLECTVEGTSNPNLYWYRQAAGRGLQLLFYSVGIGQISSEVPQNLSASRPQDRQFILSSKKLLLSDSGFYLCAWSPGLYGYTFGSGTRLTVV.

The V and J genes are TRBV15 and TRBJ2-7; 9 positions match TRBD1. J lost 3 bases, V lost 8 bases, and 5 bases had no gene match. CDR3 length equals 13 residues. Germline V gene sequence: CDR1 LNHNV, CDR2 YYDKDF (reference sequence). The CDR3 coding sequence is TGTGCCACCGGACGGGGACAGGGCTACGAGCAGTACTTC. Protein sequence: CATGRGQGYEQYF.

The CDR3 protein is CASSQDLTVSSGELFF. DNA of the CDR3: TGCGCCAGCAGCCAAGATCTTACGGTCAGTAGCGGGGAGCTGTTTTTT. This rearrangement joins TRBV4-3 to TRBJ2-2; D not certain. CDR1 and CDR2 (germline): LGHNA, YSLEER. Trimming pared 0 bases from V and 7 bases from J, leaving 15 bases between. The CDR3 runs 16 residues.

A single count supports this clone. V and J are TRBV27 and TRBJ2-5; TRBD1 aligns across 9 bases. Germline-derived CDR1 and CDR2 are MNHEY and SMNVEV (reference sequence). This CDR3 comprises 16 residues. The V gene end was trimmed by 6 bases and the J gene end by 5 bases; junction bases not matched to a gene: 13. The CDR3 bases are TGTGCCAGCAGGGGGATACAGGGGGCTCGACGGGAGACCCAGTACTTC. The encoded protein is CASRGIQGARRETQYF.

This clone was seen once. The CDR3 loop is CASSIDLETGVYEQYF. The CDR3 coding sequence is TGTGCCAGTAGTATAGATCTCGAGACAGGGGTGTACGAGCAGTACTTC. The rearrangement uses TRBV19 and TRBJ2-7; the match to TRBD1 covers 8 bases. J lost 4 bases, V lost 0 bases, and 8 bases had no gene match. Germline V gene data show CDR1 as LNHDA and CDR2 as SQIVND (reference sequence). The CDR3 is 16 amino acids.

This chain joins TRBV11-2 and TRBJ2-2; 7 positions match TRBD1. CDR1 is SGHAT and CDR2 is FQNNGV in the germline V gene. Germline trimming cut 5 bases from V and 6 bases from J; bases unmatched to any gene: 9. There are 15 residues in the CDR3. DNA for the CDR3: TGTGCCAGCAGCCCCTCCCCTCAGGGGGCCGGGGAGCTGTTTTTT. Its protein product is CASSPSPQGAGELFF.

The V and J genes are TRBV5-1 and TRBJ1-5; tentatively, D is TRBD1 (5 bases). V was trimmed by 4 bases and J by 5 bases, leaving 10 bases between them. Per germline, CDR1 SGHRS and CDR2 YFSETQ. This CDR3 has 13 residues. CDR3 in amino acids: CASSEGPHQPQHF. In DNA form, the CDR3 reads TGCGCCAGCAGCGAGGGACCCCATCAGCCCCAGCATTTT.

J is TRBJ1-2 and V is TRBV28; TRBD1 is a possible D gene (6 bases). V lost 6 bases and J lost 8, with 19 bases in between. Germline-derived CDR1 and CDR2 are MDHEN and SYDVKM. The CDR3 sequence is 14 residues long. The CDR3 protein is CASSPLLTGSGYTF. The CDR3 nucleotides are TGTGCCAGCAGCCCCCTCCTAACAGGGAGCGGCTACACCTTC.

Written as DNA, the CDR3 is TGTGCCACCAGCGTGGGCCCTGAAGAGACCCAGTACTTC. Translation gives CATSVGPEETQYF. This chain uses TRBV15 with TRBJ2-5, with D unresolved. The CDR3 covers 13 residues. V gave up 5 bases and J gave up 3 bases, with 10 bases separating them. CDR1 and CDR2 from the germline V gene are LNHNV and YYDKDF (reference sequence).

The chain joins TRBV5-5 to TRBJ2-5; perhaps TRBD1 as D (6 bases). Between the trimmed V and J ends, which lost 1 base and 3 bases, there was a span of 13 bases. CDR1 and CDR2 (germline): SGHKS, YYEKEE (reference sequence). CDR3 length equals 15 residues. This chain's CDR3 is CASSLLFPGEETQYF. DNA for the CDR3: TGTGCCAGCAGCTTGCTTTTCCCAGGGGAAGAGACCCAGTACTTC.

This chain joins TRBV6-5 and TRBJ2-2; 12 bases fit TRBD2. The CDR3 is made up of 15 amino acids. Germline-derived CDR1 and CDR2 are MNHEY and SVGAGI. V shed 5 bases and J 4 bases; nucleotides not matched to a gene: 2. CDR3 protein: CASSTGLAGTGELFF. The CDR3 bases are TGTGCCAGCAGTACGGGACTAGCGGGCACCGGGGAGCTGTTTTTT.

The chain combines TRBV11-3 with TRBJ2-3; 8 nucleotides line up with TRBD2. With 2 bases clipped from V and 1 base from J, the junction kept 5 bases outside the gene matches. Per the germline V gene, CDR1 is SGHNT and CDR2 is YENEEA. The CDR3 has 16 amino acids. The DNA of the CDR3 is TGTGCCAGCAGCTTATTGCGGGGGGCGGGCACAGATACGCAGTATTTT. Its translation: CASSLLRGAGTDTQYF.

The chain joins TRBV2 to TRBJ2-1; D not certain. With 7 bases removed from V and 4 bases from J, the gap between germline ends came to 11 bases. Per the germline V gene, CDR1 is SNHLY and CDR2 is FYNNEI. The CDR3 consists of 13 residues. In DNA form, the CDR3 reads TGTGCCAGCACTAAAGGGATGTACAATGAGCAGTTCTTC. This encodes CASTKGMYNEQFF.

J is TRBJ2-7 and V is TRBV5-8, with 7 bases matching TRBD1. The CDR3 contains 14 residues. Unmatched junction bases numbered 5, after V lost 0 bases and J lost 5 bases. The germline V gene encodes CDR1 SGHTS and CDR2 YDEGEE. As DNA, the CDR3 is TGTGCCAGCAGCTTGGGGAGGACAGGTCACGAGCAGTACTTC. Translation gives CASSLGRTGHEQYF.

This clone has just one count. The chain links TRBV5-6 to TRBJ1-2; D possibly corresponds to TRBD1 (6 bases). Trimming removed 2 bases from V and 5 bases from J, with 13 bases in between. This CDR3 has 14 amino acids. The V gene's germline CDR1 is SGHDT and CDR2 YYEEEE. The CDR3 DNA sequence: TGTGCCAGCAGCTTAAGGGGGATAGGGTATGGCTACACCTTC. Protein: CASSLRGIGYGYTF.

The rearrangement joins TRBV7-3 to TRBJ1-6; tentative D call: TRBD1 (5 bases). The CDR3 length is 14 residues. Trimming cost V 3 bases and J 5 bases, with 8 bases left between them. Germline assignment: CDR1 SGHTA and CDR2 FQGTGA. This CDR3 is CASSFGTNNSPLHF. The CDR3 DNA sequence: TGTGCCAGCAGCTTTGGGACTAATAATTCACCCCTCCACTTT.